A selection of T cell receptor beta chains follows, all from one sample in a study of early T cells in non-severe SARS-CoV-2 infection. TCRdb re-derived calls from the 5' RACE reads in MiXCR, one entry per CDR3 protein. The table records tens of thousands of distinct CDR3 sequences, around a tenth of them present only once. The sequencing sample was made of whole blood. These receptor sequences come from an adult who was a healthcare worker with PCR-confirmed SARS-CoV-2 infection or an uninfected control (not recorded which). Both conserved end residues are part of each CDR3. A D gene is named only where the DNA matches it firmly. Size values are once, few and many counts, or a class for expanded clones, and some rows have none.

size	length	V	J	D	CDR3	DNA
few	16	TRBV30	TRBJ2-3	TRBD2	CAWSGDLAGYTDTQYF	TGTGCCTGGAGTGGTGACCTAGCGGGGTACACAGATACGCAGTATTTT
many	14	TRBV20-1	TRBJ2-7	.	CSATRDYIIWEQYF	TGCAGTGCTACCAGGGATTACATAATTTGGGAGCAGTACTTC
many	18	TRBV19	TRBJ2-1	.	CASSIDGFGQSSYNEQFF	TGTGCCAGTAGTATAGACGGGTTCGGGCAAAGCTCCTACAATGAGCAGTTCTTC
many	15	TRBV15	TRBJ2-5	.	CATSSQQQIQETQYF	TGTGCCACCAGCAGTCAACAGCAGATACAAGAGACCCAGTACTTC
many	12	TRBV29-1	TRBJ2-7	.	CSVDGGPGEQYF	TGCAGCGTTGATGGGGGGCCGGGCGAGCAGTACTTC
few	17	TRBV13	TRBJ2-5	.	CASSFESGGDPQETQYF	TGTGCCAGCAGCTTTGAGTCCGGGGGCGACCCCCAAGAGACCCAGTACTTC
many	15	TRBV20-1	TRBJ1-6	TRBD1	CSALTGGRKNSPLHF	TGCAGTGCCCTGACAGGGGGCAGGAAAAATTCACCCCTCCACTTT
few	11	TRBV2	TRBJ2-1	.	CASSEVGVQFF	TGTGCCAGCAGTGAAGTAGGGGTACAGTTCTTC
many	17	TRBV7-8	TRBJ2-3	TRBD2	CASSLELAGIDTDTQYF	TGTGCCAGCAGCTTGGAACTAGCGGGGATAGATACAGATACGCAGTATTTT
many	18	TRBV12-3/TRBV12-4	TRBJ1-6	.	CASSTRFWGNSYNSPLHF	TGTGCCAGCAGTACCCGCTTTTGGGGTAACTCCTATAATTCACCCCTCCACTTT
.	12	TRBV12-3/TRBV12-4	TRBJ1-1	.	CASSAAYTEAFF	TGTGCCAGCAGTGCGGCCTACACTGAAGCTTTCTTT
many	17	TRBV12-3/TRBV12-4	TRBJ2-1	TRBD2	CASSLPLLAGGNNEQFF	TGTGCCAGCAGTTTGCCACTTCTAGCGGGGGGGAACAATGAGCAGTTCTTC
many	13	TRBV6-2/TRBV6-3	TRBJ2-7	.	CASSSLGNYEQYF	TGTGCCAGCAGTTCCCTGGGAAACTACGAGCAGTACTTC
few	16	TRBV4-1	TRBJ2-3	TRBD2	CASSHYGASGSSQQYF	TGCGCCAGCAGCCACTATGGGGCTAGCGGGAGTTCGCAGCAGTATTTT
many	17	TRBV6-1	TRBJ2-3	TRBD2	CASSEARYGGFTDTQYF	TGTGCCAGCAGTGAGGCCCGGTACGGGGGGTTCACAGATACGCAGTATTTT
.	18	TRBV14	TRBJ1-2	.	CASSQRGGSIYFDYGYTF	TGTGCCAGCAGCCAACGGGGAGGCAGTATTTATTTTGACTATGGCTACACCTTC
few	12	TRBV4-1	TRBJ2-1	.	CASSQEMDEQFF	TGCGCCAGCAGCCAAGAGATGGATGAGCAGTTCTTC
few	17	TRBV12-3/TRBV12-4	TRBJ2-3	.	CASSSFGNRESTDTQYF	TGTGCCAGCAGTTCTTTCGGGAACAGAGAAAGCACAGATACGCAGTATTTT
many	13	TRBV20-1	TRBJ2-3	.	CSARGSNSYTQYF	TGCAGTGCTAGGGGCTCCAACAGCTATACGCAGTATTTT
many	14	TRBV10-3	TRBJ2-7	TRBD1	CAISDSGQGLEQYF	TGTGCCATCAGTGACTCGGGACAGGGTCTCGAGCAGTACTTC
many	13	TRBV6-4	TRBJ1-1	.	CASRRQMNTEAFF	TGTGCCAGCAGGCGACAGATGAACACTGAAGCTTTCTTT
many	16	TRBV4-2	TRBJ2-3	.	CASSQEGGAYTDTQYF	TGTGCCAGCAGCCAAGAGGGGGGGGCGTACACAGATACGCAGTATTTT
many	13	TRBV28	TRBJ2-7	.	CASRQSGFYEQYF	TGTGCCAGCAGGCAGAGCGGCTTCTACGAGCAGTACTTC
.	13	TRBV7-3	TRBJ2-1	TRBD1	CVSSRGTYNEQFF	TGTGTCAGCAGCAGGGGGACCTACAATGAGCAGTTCTTC
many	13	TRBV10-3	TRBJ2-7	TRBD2	CAIWASGDHEQYF	TGTGCCATCTGGGCTAGCGGGGACCACGAGCAGTACTTC
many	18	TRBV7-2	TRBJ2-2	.	CASSLGIYGGLYTGELFF	TGTGCCAGCAGCTTAGGCATCTACGGGGGCTTGTACACCGGGGAGCTGTTTTTT
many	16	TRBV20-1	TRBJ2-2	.	CSARDGRVLHTGELFF	TGCAGTGCTAGAGATGGACGGGTTTTGCACACCGGGGAGCTGTTTTTT